This T cell receptor (beta chain) derives from a study of OX40 agonist ivuxolimab in advanced cancers. About the research overall: As their treatment, patients were administered ivuxolimab, an agonistic anti-OX40 (CD134) antibody. Patients were roughly 87% male with ages roughly 23 to 79, mean about 65.

Produced via immunoSEQ multiplex PCR; TCRdb's table is partial and in-frame only. The sample contains about 61,000 clones, roughly 90% of which appear only once. Between the trimmed V and J ends, which lost 1 base and 4 bases, there was a span of 5 bases. Germline CDR1 and CDR2: SGHNT and YYREEE (reference sequence). This CDR3 has 12 residues. The clonotype was recovered from an adult with an advanced solid tumor such as melanoma, head and neck, liver or kidney cancer. The V gene is TRBV5-4, the J gene TRBJ2-5; maybe TRBD1 (5 bases). The sequencing here drew on CD4+ or CD8+ T cells sorted from blood, taken in a trial of the OX40 agonist ivuxolimab. In nucleotides, the CDR3 is TGTGCCAGCAGCTTGCAGGGAGAGACCCAGTACTTC. This codes for CASSLQGETQYF.